A single sample is the source of the 11 T cell receptor beta chains below, sequenced in a study of OX40 agonist ivuxolimab in advanced cancers. Repertoires were generated with immunoSEQ multiplex PCR, while TCRdb's copy carries only in-frame clones and drops some. The repertoire holds tens of thousands of clones, roughly nine tenths seen once, with more than 15% in the top ten. This material consisted of CD4+ or CD8+ T cells sorted from blood, taken in a trial of the OX40 agonist ivuxolimab. The receptors were gathered from an adult with an advanced solid tumor such as melanoma, head and neck, liver or kidney cancer.

V gene TRBV6-5 combines with J gene TRBJ2-7, with D possibly being TRBD1 or TRBD2 (5 bases each). This CDR3 is built from 14 residues. Germline V lookup: CDR1 MNHEY, CDR2 SVGAGI. V gave up 5 bases and J gave up 5 bases, with 16 bases separating them. The CDR3 nucleotides read TGTGCCAGCAGTGATGAACCCCGAGGGGACGAGCAGTACTTC. Encoded protein: CASSDEPRGDEQYF.

There are a few counts of this clone. The gene calls are TRBV19 and TRBJ1-4; weak D call: TRBD1 (5 bases). V lost 5 bases, J lost 4 bases, and 11 bases lay in between. The V gene's germline CDR1 is LNHDA and CDR2 SQIVND (reference sequence). The CDR3 consists of 14 residues. The chain's CDR3 is CASSRWGSNEKLFF. CDR3 bases: TGTGCCAGTAGTCGATGGGGGAGTAATGAAAAACTGTTTTTT.

This clone was detected only a few times. The gene calls are TRBV19 and TRBJ1-1, with TRBD1 matching over 11 bases. Germline loops: CDR1 LNHDA, CDR2 SQIVND (reference sequence). CDR3 size: 13 residues. V shed 5 bases and J 6 bases; nucleotides not matched to a gene: 2. The CDR3 nucleotides are TGTGCCAGTAGTGCGGACAGGGGGCCTGAAGCTTTCTTT. It yields the protein CASSADRGPEAFF.

The chain is built from TRBV27 and TRBJ2-5, with 7 bases that match TRBD1. TRBJ2-7 explains the end of the DNA better; the J call may be wrong. This CDR3 has 15 residues. From germline, CDR1 is MNHEY and CDR2 SMNVEV (reference sequence). CDR3 coding DNA: TGTGCCAGCAGTTTATCGATGACAGGGTTTTACGAGCAGTACTTC. It encodes CASSLSMTGFYEQYF.

This chain uses TRBV28 with TRBJ1-1; weak D call: TRBD1 (6 bases). The CDR3 consists of 18 residues. V was pared by 7 bases and J by 1 base, with 25 bases between. Germline loops: CDR1 MDHEN, CDR2 SYDVKM. The CDR3 protein is CASTPPGGSRSSNTEAFF. The CDR3 coding sequence is TGTGCCAGCACCCCACCCGGGGGCAGTAGGAGCTCGAACACTGAAGCTTTCTTT.

The CDR3 is CASSFGTRATNEKLFF. In nucleotides, the CDR3 is TGCGCCAGCAGCTTCGGGACCCGAGCAACTAATGAAAAACTGTTTTTT. The V call is TRBV5-1, the J call TRBJ1-4, with D possibly matching TRBD1 (5 bases). The CDR3 contains 16 residues. V shed 2 bases and J shed 0 bases, with 11 bases lying between them. CDR1 is SGHRS and CDR2 is YFSETQ in the germline V gene.

The chain carries TRBV7-9 and TRBJ2-7, with D perhaps given as TRBD1 or TRBD2 (5 bases each). Germline values: CDR1 SEHNR, CDR2 FQNEAQ (reference sequence). The CDR3 sequence is 13 residues long. V lost 5 bases and J 5 bases, leaving 13 bases between the germline ends. This CDR3 reads CASSPVGANEQYF. CDR3 bases: TGTGCCAGCAGCCCTGTCGGGGCCAACGAGCAGTACTTC.

The rearrangement uses TRBV4-1 and TRBJ2-7, with a possible D match to TRBD1 (5 bases). V lost 4 bases and J lost 4, with 17 bases in between. This CDR3 has 15 residues. Germline CDR1 and CDR2: MGHRA and YSYEKL. The CDR3 nucleotides are TGCGCCAGCAGCCCCGACAGACATAAACGGTACGAGCAGTACTTC. Translated: CASSPDRHKRYEQYF.

V is TRBV28 and J is TRBJ1-1; D gene ambiguous. The CDR3 length is 14 residues. V gave up 5 bases and J gave up 5 bases, with 15 bases separating them. Germline V gives CDR1 MDHEN, CDR2 SYDVKM. The CDR3 DNA follows: TGTGCCAGCAGTACTAGTAATCGATGGACTGAAGCTTTCTTT. This codes for CASSTSNRWTEAFF.

The V and J genes are TRBV11-2 and TRBJ2-1; D perhaps matches TRBD1 (6 bases). This CDR3 has 12 residues. Germline CDR1 and CDR2: SGHAT and FQNNGV. With 0 bases removed from V and 13 bases from J, the gap between germline ends came to 10 bases. The CDR3 bases are TGTGCCAGCAGCTTAGAATATGGGACACAGTTCTTC. Translated: CASSLEYGTQFF. Full variable domain (missing parts from reference TRBV11-2 and TRBJ2-1): EAGVAQSPRYKIIEKRQSVAFWCNPISGHATLYWYQQILGQGPKLLIQFQNNGVVDDSQLPKDRFSAERLKGVDSTLKIQPAKLEDSAVYLCASSLEYGTQFFGPGTRLTVL.

The genes are TRBV29-1 and TRBJ2-1, with D perhaps assigned TRBD1 or TRBD2 (5 bases each). The V end was cut by 4 bases, the J end by 4 bases, with 17 bases between. Germline V lookup: CDR1 SQVTM, CDR2 ANQGSEA. CDR3 length: 15 residues. CDR3 sequence reads: CSVVRSLGVYNEQFF. The CDR3 nucleotides are TGCAGCGTTGTGAGGAGCTTGGGGGTGTACAATGAGCAGTTCTTC.